Following are 5 T cell receptor beta chains from one sample sequenced in a study of glioma-infiltrating T cells. The iRepertoire nested amplicon-rescue multiplex PCR amplified TCR alpha and beta CDR3s from RNA. MiXCR, applied by TCRdb to the multiplex PCR reads, yields one record per CDR3 protein. The sample lists about 130,000 distinct CDR3 sequences; roughly 25% were seen once. The sequenced material came from glioma tissue, nonneoplastic brain tissue, or PBMCs (not recorded which). Receptors were obtained from a human donor with low-grade glioma or glioblastoma, undergoing nonglioma brain surgery, or in good health (not recorded which).

The chain's CDR3 is CASSRDRGTEKLFF. CDR3 bases: TGTGCCAGCTCTCGGGACAGGGGTACAGAAAAACTGTTTTTT. The chain couples TRBV11-2 to TRBJ1-4, with 10 bases matching TRBD1. CDR3 length: 14 residues. CDR1 and CDR2 (germline): SGHAT, FQNNGV. Germline trimming cut 8 bases from V and 8 bases from J; bases unmatched to any gene: 8.

This clonotype was seen many times. The V gene is TRBV19, the J gene TRBJ2-1; D ambiguous. The germline V gene encodes CDR1 LNHDA and CDR2 SQIVND (reference sequence). The CDR3 length is 14 residues. The V end was cut by 1 base, the J end by 5 bases, with 9 bases between. The CDR3 DNA reads TGTGCCAGTAGTATAGGGTCCATCCACAATGAGCAGTTCTTC. Its translation is CASSIGSIHNEQFF.

This chain joins TRBV11-3 and TRBJ2-1; D is perhaps TRBD1 (7 bases). Trimming took off 5 bases at V and 7 bases at J, with 21 bases between the two ends. CDR1 SGHNT and CDR2 YENEEA come from the germline V gene. This CDR3 is built from 16 residues. The CDR3 nucleotides read TGTGCCAGCAGCCCGAACTCCAAGGGGGCGGGGAATGAGCAGTTCTTC. Protein: CASSPNSKGAGNEQFF.

This clonotype was detected many times. The V and J genes are TRBV6-6 and TRBJ1-3; unclear D gene. Deletions cut 2 bases from V and 2 bases from J, with 13 bases between. CDR3 length: 16 amino acids. Germline CDR1 reads MNHNY; CDR2 reads SVGAGI (reference sequence). The CDR3 sequence: CASSYVRSGTGNTIYF. In nucleotides, the CDR3 is TGTGCCAGCAGTTACGTGAGATCGGGCACTGGAAACACCATATATTTT.

This clonotype showed up just a few times. This chain joins TRBV6-4 and TRBJ2-5; D could derive from TRBD1 or TRBD2 (5 bases each). The CDR3 has 13 amino acids. V was pared by 0 bases and J by 13 bases, with 15 bases between. Germline V gene sequence: CDR1 MRHNA, CDR2 SNTAGT. DNA of the CDR3: TGTGCCAGCAGTGACTCGCGCCTGGGACCCCTGTACTTC. As protein: CASSDSRLGPLYF.